A single sample gave rise to the 21 T cell receptor beta chains below, sequenced in a study of cytomegalovirus exposure and HLA in healthy donors. The primer mix had 60 Vbeta and 13 Jbeta primers. The assay was immunoSEQ multiplex PCR, and TCRdb's table has in-frame clones only and misses some. The sample holds under 150,000 clones, approximately 80% seen once. Sequenced material: PBMCs. The receptors were gathered from a woman aged 40 to 50 in good health and CMV-seropositive.

This chain uses TRBV6-5 with TRBJ2-7; 9 bases agree with TRBD1. V lost 4 bases, J lost 3 bases, and 7 bases stayed unmatched. The CDR3 runs 15 residues. CDR1 and CDR2 (germline): MNHEY, SVGAGI. CDR3 residues: CASSSLRDRDYEQYF. The CDR3 region has the DNA TGTGCCAGCAGTTCCCTCCGGGACAGGGACTACGAGCAGTACTTC.

J is TRBJ2-7 and V is TRBV5-1, with 10 nucleotides matching TRBD2. The CDR3 has 15 residues. Germline trimming cut 2 bases from V and 9 bases from J; bases unmatched to any gene: 11. CDR1 SGHRS and CDR2 YFSETQ come from the germline V gene. Here the CDR3 DNA reads TGCGCCAGCAGCTTCAGGCTAGCGGGAGCCCACCGGCAGTACTTC. Its translation is CASSFRLAGAHRQYF.

V gene TRBV11-2 combines with J gene TRBJ2-6; D call uncertain. The V end was cut by 0 bases, the J end by 0 bases, with 15 bases between. Germline V lookup: CDR1 SGHAT, CDR2 FQNNGV. CDR3 length: 19 residues. Here the CDR3 DNA reads TGTGCCAGCAGCTTAGATTTTTCAGGTGCCCTCTCTGGGGCCAACGTCCTGACTTTC. Encoded protein: CASSLDFSGALSGANVLTF.

The chain joins TRBV5-6 to TRBJ2-1, with 10 bases lining up with TRBD2. Germline V gene data show CDR1 as SGHDT and CDR2 as YYEEEE. Trimming cost V 1 base and J 4 bases; bases outside gene matches: 5. The CDR3 consists of 16 residues. The CDR3 loop reads CASSLTSGTQYNEQFF. The CDR3 DNA reads as TGTGCCAGCAGCTTGACTAGCGGGACACAGTACAATGAGCAGTTCTTC.

This clone was found a few times. The rearrangement links TRBV7-9 to TRBJ2-7; the D gene is possibly TRBD1 (6 bases). The CDR3 is made up of 12 amino acids. In germline, CDR1 is SEHNR, CDR2 FQNEAQ (reference sequence). Trimming pared 7 bases from V and 3 bases from J, leaving 10 bases between. CDR3 nucleotide sequence: TGTGCCAGCACCAAGGACAGCTACGAGCAGTACTTC. Protein sequence: CASTKDSYEQYF.

The J gene is TRBJ2-3, the V gene TRBV18; D is uncertain. Germline CDR1 reads KGHSH; CDR2 reads LQKENI. The CDR3 is made up of 14 amino acids. Trimming pared 0 bases from V and 1 base from J, leaving 5 bases between. The CDR3 reads CASSPPAGTDTQYF. The DNA of the CDR3 is TGTGCCAGCTCACCACCGGCGGGCACAGATACGCAGTATTTT. Full variable domain (missing parts from reference TRBV18 and TRBJ2-3): NAGVMQNPRHLVRRRGQEARLRCSPMKGHSHVYWYRQLPEEGLKFMVYLQKENIIDESGMPKERFSAEFPKEGPSILRIQQVVRGDSAAYFCASSPPAGTDTQYFGPGTRLTVL.

This clone was counted a few times. The chain couples TRBV6-1 to TRBJ1-2; weak D call: TRBD1 (5 bases). Germline V gene sequence: CDR1 MNHNS, CDR2 SASEGT. Deletions cut 7 bases from V and 8 bases from J, with 17 bases between. The CDR3 spans 13 residues. The CDR3 is CASKDTLPSGYTF. CDR3 nucleotide sequence: TGTGCCAGCAAGGACACCCTCCCGAGCGGCTACACCTTC.

The chain combines TRBV19 with TRBJ2-5; possibly TRBD2 for D (5 bases). Germline loops: CDR1 LNHDA, CDR2 SQIVND (reference sequence). This CDR3 has 13 amino acids. V lost 2 bases and J 5 bases, leaving 9 bases between the germline ends. The CDR3 protein is CASSITTRETQYF. As DNA, the CDR3 is TGTGCCAGTAGTATAACCACTAGGGAGACCCAGTACTTC.

This chain uses TRBV7-9 with TRBJ2-5, with D maybe TRBD1 (6 bases). CDR1 is SEHNR and CDR2 is FQNEAQ in the germline V gene (reference sequence). V lost 7 bases and J lost 5, with 14 bases in between. This CDR3 has 13 amino acids. The CDR3 DNA reads as TGTGCCAGCACTCAGGGGCGCCGGGAGACCCAGTACTTC. This codes for CASTQGRRETQYF.

The chain joins TRBV7-8 to TRBJ2-3; 7 bases are shared with TRBD2. CDR3 size: 16 residues. Germline-derived CDR1 and CDR2 are SGHVS and FQNEAQ. The V gene end was trimmed by 0 bases and the J gene end by 10 bases; junction bases not matched to a gene: 13. The CDR3 is CASSLASRGSFAPQYF. CDR3 in DNA: TGTGCCAGCAGCTTAGCGAGTCGCGGGAGTTTCGCTCCGCAGTATTTT.

The chain combines TRBV6-5 with TRBJ1-2; no reliable D call. CDR1 and CDR2 (germline): MNHEY, SVGAGI. This CDR3 spans 13 amino acids. With 0 bases removed from V and 2 bases from J, the gap between germline ends came to 4 bases. Here the CDR3 reads CASSYSANYGYTF. Here the CDR3 DNA reads TGTGCCAGCAGTTACTCAGCAAACTATGGCTACACCTTC.

The rearrangement uses TRBV9 and TRBJ2-1; D perhaps matches TRBD1 (7 bases). With 0 bases removed from V and 7 bases from J, the gap between germline ends came to 11 bases. The CDR3 covers 14 residues. Looked up from germline, CDR1 is SGDLS and CDR2 is YYNGEE. Here the CDR3 reads CASSVGAGGNEQFF. The CDR3 region has the DNA TGTGCCAGCAGCGTAGGCGCAGGGGGGAATGAGCAGTTCTTC.

The J gene is TRBJ2-5, the V gene TRBV7-8; 13 nucleotides line up with TRBD2. J gave up 2 bases and V 5 bases, and 8 bases lay outside the gene matches. The CDR3 is 17 amino acids. CDR1 is SGHVS, CDR2 FQNEAQ, per germline. The CDR3 coding sequence is TGTGCCAGCAGCGCGGAACCGGGACTAGCGGGACAAGAGACCCAGTACTTC. Protein: CASSAEPGLAGQETQYF.

V gene TRBV28 combines with J gene TRBJ2-6, with TRBD1 identical over 8 bases. The CDR3 sequence is 17 residues long. CDR1 is MDHEN and CDR2 is SYDVKM in the germline V gene. The V gene end was trimmed by 5 bases and the J gene end by 0 bases; junction bases not matched to a gene: 6. CDR3 coding DNA: TGTGCCAGCAGTCCGACAGGGGAAAGCTCTGGGGCCAACGTCCTGACTTTC. Its protein product is CASSPTGESSGANVLTF. The complete variable domain, with remaining parts taken from reference TRBV28 and TRBJ2-6, reads DVKVTQSSRYLVKRTGEKVFLECVQDMDHENMFWYRQDPGLGLRLIYFSYDVKMKEKGDIPEGYSVSREKKERFSLILESASTNQTSMYLCASSPTGESSGANVLTFGAGSRLTVL.

The chain uses TRBV7-9 and TRBJ2-1, with 11 nucleotides matching TRBD2. Losses at the gene ends were 0 bases for V and 10 bases for J; bases not matched to a gene: 11. Germline CDR1 and CDR2: SEHNR and FQNEAQ (reference sequence). The CDR3 totals 17 residues. The CDR3, as DNA: TGTGCCAGCAGCTTAGCCCCGGGACTAGCGGCATCGGGAGAGCAGTTCTTC. Amino acid sequence: CASSLAPGLAASGEQFF.

The genes are TRBV7-9 and TRBJ2-2; D remains ambiguous. The germline gives CDR1 SEHNR, CDR2 FQNEAQ (reference sequence). V lost 4 bases and J lost 6, with 15 bases in between. The CDR3 consists of 15 residues. Here the CDR3 reads CASSSAATPAGELFF. CDR3 in DNA: TGTGCCAGCAGCTCGGCGGCAACACCGGCCGGGGAGCTGTTTTTT.

The rearrangement links TRBV2 to TRBJ1-1, with TRBD1 as a possible D gene (5 bases). Germline CDR1 is SNHLY and CDR2 is FYNNEI. CDR3 length equals 13 residues. The V and J ends lost 5 bases and 4 bases respectively, with 11 bases between them. CDR3 bases: TGTGCCAGCAGTTCAGGGTTCGGCACTGAAGCTTTCTTT. It encodes CASSSGFGTEAFF.

This clone came up once. One end of the junction is discordant with germline, which a read error may explain. The chain recombines TRBV10-3 with TRBJ2-3; 11 bases agree with TRBD2. This CDR3 has 14 residues. CDR1 and CDR2 from the germline V gene are ENHRY and SYGVKD. The CDR3 nucleotides read TGTGCCACCAGTAGCGGGAGGGACACAGATACGCAGTATTTT. Its translation is CATSSGRDTDTQYF.

In its sample, this clone was seen a few times. The junction departs from the called germline gene at one end, perhaps through a read error. The chain couples TRBV7-9 to TRBJ2-3, with 8 bases matching TRBD2. The CDR3 has 16 amino acids. The germline V gene has CDR1 SEHNR and CDR2 FQNEAQ (reference sequence). The CDR3 spells CSSSPRREGRSDTQYF. The CDR3 DNA reads as TGTTCCAGCAGCCCTCGACGGGAGGGCCGGTCAGATACGCAGTATTTT.

V gene TRBV29-1 combines with J gene TRBJ1-2; D gene ambiguous. Trimming removed 2 bases from V and 5 bases from J, with 9 bases in between. This CDR3 is built from 12 residues. The germline CDR1 and CDR2 sequences are SQVTM and ANQGSEA. The CDR3 coding sequence is TGCAGCGTTGAACCCACAGATTATGGCTACACCTTC. Its translation is CSVEPTDYGYTF.

This chain joins TRBV29-1 and TRBJ2-7, with a weak D call TRBD1 (6 bases). V shed 1 base and J shed 7 bases, with 11 bases lying between them. The CDR3 is 12 amino acids. The germline V gene has CDR1 SQVTM and CDR2 ANQGSEA. For the CDR3, the DNA is TGCAGCGTTGAAGGATGGGGGCGGGAGCAGTACTTC. This translates into CSVEGWGREQYF.